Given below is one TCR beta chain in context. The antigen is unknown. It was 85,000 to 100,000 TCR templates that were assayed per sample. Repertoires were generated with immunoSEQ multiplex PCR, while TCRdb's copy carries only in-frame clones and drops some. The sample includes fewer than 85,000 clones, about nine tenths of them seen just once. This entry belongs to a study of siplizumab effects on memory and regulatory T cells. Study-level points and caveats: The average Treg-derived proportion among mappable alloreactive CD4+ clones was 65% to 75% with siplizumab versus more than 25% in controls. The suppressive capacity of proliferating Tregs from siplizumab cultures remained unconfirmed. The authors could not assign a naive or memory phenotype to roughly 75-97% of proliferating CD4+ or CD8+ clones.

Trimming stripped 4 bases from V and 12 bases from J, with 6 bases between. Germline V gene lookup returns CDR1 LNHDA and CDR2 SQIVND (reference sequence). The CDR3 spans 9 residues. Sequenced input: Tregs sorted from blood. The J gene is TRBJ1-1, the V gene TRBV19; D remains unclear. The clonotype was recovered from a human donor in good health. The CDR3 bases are TGTGCCAGTAGTAGCCCCCCTTTCTTT. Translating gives CASSSPPFF. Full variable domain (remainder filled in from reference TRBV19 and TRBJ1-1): DGGITQSPKYLFRKEGQNVTLSCEQNLNHDAMYWYRQDPGQGLRLIYYSQIVNDFQKGDIAEGYSVSREKKESFPLTVTSAQKNPTAFYLCASSSPPFFGQGTRLTVV.